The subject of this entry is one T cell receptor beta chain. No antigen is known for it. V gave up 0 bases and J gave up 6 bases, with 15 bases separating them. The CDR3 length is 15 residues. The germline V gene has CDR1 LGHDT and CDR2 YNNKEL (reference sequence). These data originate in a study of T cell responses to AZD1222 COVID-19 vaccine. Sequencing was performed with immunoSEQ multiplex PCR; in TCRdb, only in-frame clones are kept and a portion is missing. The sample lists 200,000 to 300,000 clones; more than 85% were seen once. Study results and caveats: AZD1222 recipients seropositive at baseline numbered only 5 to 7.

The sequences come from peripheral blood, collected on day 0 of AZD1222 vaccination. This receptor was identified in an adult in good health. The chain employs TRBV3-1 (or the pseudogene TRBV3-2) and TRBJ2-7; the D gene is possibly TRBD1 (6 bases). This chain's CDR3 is CASSQDPPGQTEQYF. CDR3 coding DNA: TGTGCCAGCAGCCAAGATCCCCCCGGACAGACCGAGCAGTACTTC.